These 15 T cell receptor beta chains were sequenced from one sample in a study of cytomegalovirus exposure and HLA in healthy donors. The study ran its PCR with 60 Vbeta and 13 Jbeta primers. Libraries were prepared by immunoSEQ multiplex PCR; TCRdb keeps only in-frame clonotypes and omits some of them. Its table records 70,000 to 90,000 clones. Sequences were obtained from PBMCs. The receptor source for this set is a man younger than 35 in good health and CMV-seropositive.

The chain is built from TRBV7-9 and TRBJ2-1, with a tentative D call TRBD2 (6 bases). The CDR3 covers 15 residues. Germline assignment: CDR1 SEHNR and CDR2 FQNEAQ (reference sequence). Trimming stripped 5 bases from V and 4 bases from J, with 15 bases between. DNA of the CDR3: TGTGCCAGCAGCGACCCGTGGGGGAGGTACAATGAGCAGTTCTTC. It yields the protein CASSDPWGRYNEQFF.

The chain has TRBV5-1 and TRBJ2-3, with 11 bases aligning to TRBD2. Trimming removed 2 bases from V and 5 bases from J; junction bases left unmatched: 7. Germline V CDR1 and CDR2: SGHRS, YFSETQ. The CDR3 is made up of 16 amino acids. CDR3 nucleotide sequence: TGCGCCAGCAGCTTCGAACTAGCGGGGGCCGGAGATACGCAGTATTTT. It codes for CASSFELAGAGDTQYF.

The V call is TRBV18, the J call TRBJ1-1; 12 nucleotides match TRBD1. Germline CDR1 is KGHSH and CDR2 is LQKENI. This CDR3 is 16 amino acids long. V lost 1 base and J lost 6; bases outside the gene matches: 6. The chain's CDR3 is CASSPRKGTGGAEAFF. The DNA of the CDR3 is TGTGCCAGCTCACCACGAAAGGGGACAGGGGGCGCTGAAGCTTTCTTT.

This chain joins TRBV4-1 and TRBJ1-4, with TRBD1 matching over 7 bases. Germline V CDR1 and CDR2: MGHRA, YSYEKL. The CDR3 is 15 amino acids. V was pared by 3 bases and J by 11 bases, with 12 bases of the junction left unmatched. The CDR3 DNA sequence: TGCGCCAGCAGCCAGATCATCGGACAGGACGGCAAACTGTTTTTT. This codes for CASSQIIGQDGKLFF.

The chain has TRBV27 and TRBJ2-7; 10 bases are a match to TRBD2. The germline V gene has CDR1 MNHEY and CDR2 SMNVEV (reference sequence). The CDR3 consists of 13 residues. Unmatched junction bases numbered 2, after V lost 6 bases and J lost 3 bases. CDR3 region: CASRAGGYYEQYF. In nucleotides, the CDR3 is TGTGCCAGCAGAGCGGGGGGGTACTACGAGCAGTACTTC.

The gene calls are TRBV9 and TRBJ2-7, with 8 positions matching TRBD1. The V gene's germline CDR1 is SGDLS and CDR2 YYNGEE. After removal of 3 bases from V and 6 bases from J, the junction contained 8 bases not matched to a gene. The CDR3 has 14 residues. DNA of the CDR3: TGTGCCAGCAGCGCGACAGGGGCCAGGGTCGAGCAGTACTTC. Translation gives CASSATGARVEQYF.

The CDR3, as DNA: TGTGCCAGTAGTAGAGGACAGCAAAGGGATACGCAGTATTTT. This gives the protein CASSRGQQRDTQYF. The chain uses TRBV19 and TRBJ2-3, with D possibly being TRBD1 (6 bases). Between the trimmed V and J ends, which lost 4 bases and 6 bases, there was a span of 14 bases. This CDR3 comprises 14 residues. The germline V gene has CDR1 LNHDA and CDR2 SQIVND (reference sequence).

CDR3 nucleotides: TGCGCCAGCAGCCGCAGAGTCGGACTAGCGGGAGGGGAAGACATTCAGTACTTC. It is translated as CASSRRVGLAGGEDIQYF. The J gene is TRBJ2-4, the V gene TRBV4-1; TRBD2 matches 15 bases. Germline trimming cut 4 bases from V and 8 bases from J; bases unmatched to any gene: 12. CDR1 MGHRA and CDR2 YSYEKL come from the germline V gene. CDR3 length equals 18 residues.

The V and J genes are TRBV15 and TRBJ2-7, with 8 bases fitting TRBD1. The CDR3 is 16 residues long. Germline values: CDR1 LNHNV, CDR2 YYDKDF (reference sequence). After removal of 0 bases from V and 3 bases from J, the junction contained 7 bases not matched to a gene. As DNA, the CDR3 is TGTGCCACCAGCAGAGATCTCGGGACAGGACACTACGAGCAGTACTTC. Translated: CATSRDLGTGHYEQYF.

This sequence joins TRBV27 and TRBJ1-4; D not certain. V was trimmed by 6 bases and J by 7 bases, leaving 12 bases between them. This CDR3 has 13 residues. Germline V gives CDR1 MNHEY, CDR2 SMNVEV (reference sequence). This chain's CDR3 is CASRVTGSEKLFF. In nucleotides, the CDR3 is TGTGCCAGCAGGGTAACTGGGAGTGAAAAACTGTTTTTT.

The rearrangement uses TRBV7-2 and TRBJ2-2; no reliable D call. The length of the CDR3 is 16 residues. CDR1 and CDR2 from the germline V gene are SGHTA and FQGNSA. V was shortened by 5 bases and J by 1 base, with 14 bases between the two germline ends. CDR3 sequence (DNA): TGTGCCAGCAGCCTACTATGGTCGGAGAACACCGGGGAGCTGTTTTTT. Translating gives CASSLLWSENTGELFF.

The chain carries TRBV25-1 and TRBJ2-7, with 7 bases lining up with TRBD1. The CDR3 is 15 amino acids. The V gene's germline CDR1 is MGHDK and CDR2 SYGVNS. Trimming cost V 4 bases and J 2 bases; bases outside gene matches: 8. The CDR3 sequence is CASSGHRGPPYEQYF. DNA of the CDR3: TGTGCCAGCAGTGGACACAGGGGACCACCCTACGAGCAGTACTTC.

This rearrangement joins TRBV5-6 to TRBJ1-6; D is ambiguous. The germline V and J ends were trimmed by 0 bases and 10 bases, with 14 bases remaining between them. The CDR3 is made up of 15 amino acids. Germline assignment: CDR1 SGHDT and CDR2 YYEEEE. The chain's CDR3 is CASSLGGWTGSPLHF. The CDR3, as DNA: TGTGCCAGCAGCTTGGGCGGTTGGACGGGATCACCCCTCCACTTT.

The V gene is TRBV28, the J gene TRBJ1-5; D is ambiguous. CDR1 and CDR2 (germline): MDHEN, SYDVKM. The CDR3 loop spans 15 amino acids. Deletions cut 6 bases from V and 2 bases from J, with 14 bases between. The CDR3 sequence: CASSIAGGGNQPQHF. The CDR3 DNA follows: TGTGCCAGCAGCATAGCGGGCGGGGGCAATCAGCCCCAGCATTTT.

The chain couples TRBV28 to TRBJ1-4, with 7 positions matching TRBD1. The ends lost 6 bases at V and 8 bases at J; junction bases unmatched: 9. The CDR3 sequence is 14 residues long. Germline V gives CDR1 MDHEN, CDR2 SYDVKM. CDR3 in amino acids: CASSLGQEREKLFF. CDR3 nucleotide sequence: TGTGCCAGCAGCCTTGGACAGGAAAGGGAAAAACTGTTTTTT.